The entry below describes one T cell receptor beta chain. The CDR3 is 15 residues long. V was pared by 3 bases and J by 4 bases, with 6 bases of the junction left unmatched. Germline V gives CDR1 LNHNV, CDR2 YYDKDF (reference sequence). The record originates from a study of control samples from healthy donors and cancer patients. The method was immunoSEQ multiplex PCR; TCRdb's version includes in-frame clones alone and lacks a portion of them. This table has about 100,000 clones, around 85% appearing once. This chain joins TRBV15 and TRBJ2-5, with 9 bases fitting TRBD1. This TCR came from a young man in good health. The sequencing input was blood. The CDR3 reads CATSRGQGTAETQYF. The CDR3 DNA reads as TGTGCCACCAGCAGGGGACAGGGCACAGCAGAGACCCAGTACTTC.